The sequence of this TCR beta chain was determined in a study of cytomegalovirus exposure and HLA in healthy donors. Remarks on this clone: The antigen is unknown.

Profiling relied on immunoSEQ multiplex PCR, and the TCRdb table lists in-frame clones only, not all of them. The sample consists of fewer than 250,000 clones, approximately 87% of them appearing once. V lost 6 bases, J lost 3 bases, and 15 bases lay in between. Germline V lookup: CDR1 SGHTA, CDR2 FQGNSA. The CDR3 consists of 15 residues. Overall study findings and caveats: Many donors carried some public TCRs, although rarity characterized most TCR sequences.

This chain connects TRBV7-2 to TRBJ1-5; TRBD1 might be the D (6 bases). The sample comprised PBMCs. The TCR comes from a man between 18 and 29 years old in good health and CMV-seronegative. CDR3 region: CASSIQGLSNQPQHF. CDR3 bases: TGTGCCAGCAGTATACAGGGCCTCTCCAATCAGCCCCAGCATTTT.